The 9 T cell receptor beta chains below were found in one sample sequenced in a study of PD-L1 blockade in urothelial cancer. Profiling relied on immunoSEQ multiplex PCR, and the TCRdb table lists in-frame clones only, not all of them. The profile covers 40,000 or so clones, with approximately 85% appearing a single time and about 6.8% taken by the ten largest. Documented time point: pretreatment peripheral blood. Sequencing was performed on PBMCs, taken around atezolizumab (anti-PD-L1) treatment. Every receptor here comes from a man in his sixties with urothelial cancer.

CDR3 in DNA: TGTGCCAGCAGTGAAGGGAGTGTTCAGCCCCAGCATTTT. This encodes CASSEGSVQPQHF. The chain uses TRBV2 and TRBJ1-5, with D hard to call. Germline-derived CDR1 and CDR2 are SNHLY and FYNNEI. The V end was cut by 1 base, the J end by 6 bases, with 7 bases between. This CDR3 has 13 amino acids. The whole variable domain, filled in from reference TRBV2 and TRBJ1-5, reads EPEVTQTPSHQVTQMGQEVILRCVPISNHLYFYWYRQILGQKVEFLVSFYNNEISEKSEIFDDQFSVERPDGSNFTLKIRSTKLEDSAMYFCASSEGSVQPQHFGDGTRLSIL.

The DNA for the CDR3 is TGTGCCAGCAGGAGATTGGGACTTTTACCCTATGGCTACACCTTC. Encoded protein: CASRRLGLLPYGYTF. The chain employs TRBV21-1 and TRBJ1-2. TRBV21-1 is deemed a pseudogene. The CDR3 spans 15 residues.

This chain joins TRBV4-1 and TRBJ2-1; D is perhaps TRBD1 (5 bases). This CDR3 has 14 amino acids. The ends were cut back, 1 base at V and 1 base at J, with 5 bases in the middle. Germline V gene sequence: CDR1 MGHRA, CDR2 YSYEKL. CDR3 residues: CASSQGQSYNEQFF. The CDR3 region has the DNA TGCGCCAGCAGCCAAGGACAGTCCTACAATGAGCAGTTCTTC.

This clone appeared a single time. V usage is TRBV2 and J usage is TRBJ2-5; D ambiguous. Looked up from germline, CDR1 is SNHLY and CDR2 is FYNNEI. Trimming removed 6 bases from V and 9 bases from J, with 14 bases in between. CDR3 size: 12 residues. The DNA for the CDR3 is TGTGCCAGCAGCCCCACAGAGAAGGCCCAGTACTTC. Its translation: CASSPTEKAQYF.

The chain links TRBV5-1 to TRBJ2-7, with 14 nucleotides matching TRBD2. This CDR3 contains 15 residues. The germline gives CDR1 SGHRS, CDR2 YFSETQ. Trimming at V came to 4 bases and at J to 3 bases, leaving 3 bases not matched to a gene. The CDR3 loop is CASSRTSGGNYEQYF. CDR3 sequence (DNA): TGCGCCAGCAGCCGGACTAGCGGGGGGAACTACGAGCAGTACTTC.

The chain combines TRBV28 with TRBJ2-7; maybe TRBD2 (5 bases). This CDR3 comprises 15 residues. Between the trimmed V and J ends, which lost 5 bases and 6 bases, there was a span of 20 bases. Germline V gives CDR1 MDHEN, CDR2 SYDVKM. CDR3 amino acids: CASSPPDGGNGEQYF. The CDR3 coding sequence is TGTGCCAGCAGTCCCCCGGACGGAGGAAACGGCGAGCAGTACTTC.

V is TRBV5-4 and J is TRBJ1-4; D is uncertain. This CDR3 is 13 amino acids long. Per the germline V gene, CDR1 is SGHNT and CDR2 is YYREEE (reference sequence). V shed 5 bases and J shed 7 bases, with 12 bases lying between them. CDR3 amino acids: CASSPTGSEKLFF. The DNA for the CDR3 is TGTGCCAGCAGTCCGACGGGGAGTGAAAAACTGTTTTTT.

This chain joins TRBV5-1 and TRBJ2-5; 7 positions match TRBD1. The germline V gene has CDR1 SGHRS and CDR2 YFSETQ. V was pared by 4 bases and J by 2 bases, with 8 bases of the junction left unmatched. The CDR3 is 15 amino acids. CDR3 protein: CASSIGQVPQETQYF. For the CDR3, the DNA is TGCGCCAGCAGCATAGGACAGGTGCCTCAAGAGACCCAGTACTTC.

This chain uses TRBV7-9 with TRBJ1-6, with 9 nucleotides matching TRBD1. Trimming at V came to 1 base and at J to 7 bases, leaving 8 bases not matched to a gene. There are 17 residues in the CDR3. Germline lookup yields CDR1 SEHNR and CDR2 FQNEAQ (reference sequence). The CDR3 nucleotides are TGTGCCAGCAGCTTAGGGGGTCTGGGGACAGGGAATTCACCCCTCCACTTT. It is translated as CASSLGGLGTGNSPLHF. Combining the CDR3 with reference TRBV7-9 and TRBJ1-6 gives the whole variable domain DTGVSQNPRHKITKRGQNVTFRCDPISEHNRLYWYRQTLGQGPEFLTYFQNEAQLEKSRLLSDRFSAERPKGSFSTLEIQRTEQGDSAMYLCASSLGGLGTGNSPLHFGNGTRLTVT.